A single T cell receptor beta chain is shown here with its context. Its antigen is as yet unknown. The sample carries other DNA sequences with the same CDR3. V gave up 4 bases and J gave up 6 bases; unmatched junction bases: 5. Germline values: CDR1 SGHDT, CDR2 YYEEEE. The CDR3 extends over 15 amino acids. Per the original data handling: ImmunoSEQ output held junction-only sequences without quality scores, so filtering differed. Libraries were prepared by immunoSEQ multiplex PCR; TCRdb keeps only in-frame clonotypes and omits some of them. The V and J calls and clone size are taken from that table; D and trimming were inferred from the DNA. Of hundreds of thousands of clones in the sample, more than 60% were seen once. This entry is derived from a study of shared clonotypes between healthy human individuals. Study-wide points: Sharing across four donors was seen in about 5% of naive CD4 clonotypes. Sample collection involved blood only; tissue repertoires are likely different. Clonotypes which were not shared had lower generation probabilities than clonotypes that all four donors shared.

The specimen sequenced was memory CD4+ T cells sorted from blood. Subset defined: CD45RA-negative fraction. The receptor's source is a man between 25 and 39 years old in good health. This chain links TRBV5-6 with TRBJ2-2; 11 bases map to TRBD2. In DNA, the CDR3 is TGTGCCAGCAGCCGGACTAGCGGGCGCGCCGGGGAGCTGTTTTTT. As protein: CASSRTSGRAGELFF.